One and the same sample provided the 31 T cell receptor beta chains below, sequenced in a study of blood T cells in healthy people across ages. Then a second PCR, running about 6 to 12 cycles, was carried out with a sample-barcoded 5' primer and a J-beta primer mix. TCRdb reanalysed the 5' RACE reads using MiXCR and keeps one entry per CDR3 protein. This repertoire shows around 1,500,000 distinct CDR3 sequences, approximately 42% found once; its top ten account for roughly 7.9%. Input material: blood. The receptors stem from a woman aged 18 to 35 in good health.

The chain couples TRBV13 to TRBJ1-2, with a tentative D call TRBD1 (5 bases). The CDR3 runs 14 residues. V was pared by 8 bases and J by 4 bases, with 17 bases between. Germline-derived CDR1 and CDR2 are PRHDT and FYEKMQ (reference sequence). The CDR3 DNA is TGTGCCAGCGGCCCGCCGCGGGACGGCTATGGCTACACCTTC. It yields the protein CASGPPRDGYGYTF.

J is TRBJ2-2 and V is TRBV27, with 8 nucleotides matching TRBD1. Unmatched junction bases numbered 9, after V lost 5 bases and J lost 4 bases. Germline lookup yields CDR1 MNHEY and CDR2 SMNVEV (reference sequence). There are 16 residues in the CDR3. The CDR3 sequence: CASSTWTGLVTGELFF. The CDR3 nucleotides read TGTGCCAGCAGTACCTGGACAGGGTTAGTCACCGGGGAGCTGTTTTTT.

J is TRBJ2-5 and V is TRBV6-1; D may be TRBD2 (5 bases). Germline CDR1 MNHNS, CDR2 SASEGT. The CDR3 is made up of 11 amino acids. The germline V and J ends were trimmed by 6 bases and 9 bases, with 11 bases remaining between them. The CDR3: CASSILVPQYF. The CDR3 DNA is TGTGCCAGCAGCATACTAGTCCCCCAGTACTTC.

The V call is TRBV5-5, the J call TRBJ2-4, with TRBD1 matching 11 bases. V gave up 4 bases and J gave up 13 bases; unmatched junction bases: 10. This CDR3 spans 14 amino acids. Germline CDR1 SGHKS, CDR2 YYEKEE (reference sequence). CDR3: CASSNGQGAIEQYF. The CDR3 DNA reads TGTGCCAGCAGCAACGGACAGGGGGCAATAGAGCAGTACTTC.

The chain has TRBV7-2 and TRBJ1-2, with D hard to call. CDR3 length: 13 residues. Trimming removed 6 bases at V and 2 bases at J, with 10 bases between. Germline V gene data show CDR1 as SGHTA and CDR2 as FQGNSA. The CDR3 loop reads CASRIRENYGYTF. The CDR3 nucleotides read TGTGCCAGCAGAATACGCGAGAACTATGGCTACACCTTC.

In DNA form, the CDR3 reads TGTGCCAGCAGACCCAGCTTGACAGGGTACCACGAGCAGTACTTC. It encodes CASRPSLTGYHEQYF. This rearrangement joins TRBV28 to TRBJ2-5; 7 bases map to TRBD1. The J call may be in error: the DNA end matches TRBJ2-7 better. Germline V gives CDR1 MDHEN, CDR2 SYDVKM. The CDR3 length is 15 residues.

This clonotype was seen ten or more times. The rearrangement joins TRBV10-3 to TRBJ2-1; D tentatively fits TRBD1 or TRBD2 (5 bases each). The CDR3 spans 11 residues. Germline lookup yields CDR1 ENHRY and CDR2 SYGVKD. V was clipped by 10 bases and J by 8 bases, with 12 bases between them. The CDR3 nucleotides read TGTGCCACAGGACTGGGGGATGAGCAGTTCTTC. Protein product: CATGLGDEQFF.

A word on this clonotype: Germline and junction disagree at one end, which may indicate a read error. The chain links TRBV7-2 to TRBJ1-4, with D perhaps TRBD1 (5 bases). The germline CDR1 and CDR2 sequences are SGHTA and FQGNSA. CDR3 length equals 16 residues. DNA of the CDR3: TGTGCCAGCAGCTTAGGGGGGTTGGGGGTGCATGAAAAACTGTTTTTC. Amino acid sequence: CASSLGGLGVHEKLFF.

The V and J genes are TRBV5-1 and TRBJ1-1, with D perhaps matching TRBD1 (6 bases). Germline assignment: CDR1 SGHRS and CDR2 YFSETQ. There are 14 residues in the CDR3. V lost 6 bases to trimming and J lost 1 base, with 13 bases between them. CDR3 amino acids: CASTLGQTNTEAFF. CDR3 DNA sequence: TGCGCCAGCACGCTTGGACAGACGAACACTGAAGCTTTCTTT. The variable domain in full, with the rest retrieved from reference TRBV5-1 and TRBJ1-1, is KAGVTQTPRYLIKTRGQQVTLSCSPISGHRSVSWYQQTPGQGLQFLFEYFSETQRNKGNFPGRFSGRQFSNSRSEMNVSTLELGDSALYLCASTLGQTNTEAFFGQGTRLTVV.

This chain joins TRBV29-1 and TRBJ2-1, with D unclear. The J call may not be correct, given that the DNA end is closer to TRBJ2-7. This CDR3 is built from 12 residues. Looked up from germline, CDR1 is SQVTM and CDR2 is ANQGSEA. CDR3 DNA: TGCAGCGGGAAAACAGTTTACAATGAGCAGTACTTC. Residues: CSGKTVYNEQYF.

This clonotype occurred a few times. CDR3: CSATGLNYEQYF. CDR3 coding DNA: TGCAGTGCTACGGGCCTCAACTACGAGCAGTACTTC. The V and J genes are TRBV20-1 and TRBJ2-7; D unclear. Germline values: CDR1 DFQATT, CDR2 SNEGSKA (reference sequence). The CDR3 has 12 residues. V was clipped by 4 bases and J by 3 bases, with 10 bases between them.

The chain joins TRBV10-3 to TRBJ2-3; 9 bases agree with TRBD2. CDR1 and CDR2 from the germline V gene are ENHRY and SYGVKD. This CDR3 contains 16 residues. The ends lost 0 bases at V and 2 bases at J; junction bases unmatched: 3. CDR3 DNA sequence: TGTGCCATCAGTGAGTCGAGCGGGGGGTTCACAGATACGCAGTATTTT. It yields the protein CAISESSGGFTDTQYF.

J is TRBJ1-5 and V is TRBV12-3 or TRBV12-4, with D uncertain. CDR3 length: 14 amino acids. Trimming stripped 5 bases from V and 3 bases from J, with 11 bases between. CDR3 in DNA: TGTGCCAGCAGTCGAACACAATTCAATCAGCCCCAGCATTTT. Encoded protein: CASSRTQFNQPQHF.

This chain connects TRBV20-1 to TRBJ2-7; 8 bases match TRBD1. The CDR3 totals 16 residues. With 0 bases clipped from V and 4 bases from J, the junction kept 11 bases outside the gene matches. CDR1 and CDR2 from the germline V gene are DFQATT and SNEGSKA (reference sequence). For the CDR3, the DNA is TGCAGTGCTAGAGATTCTTCCCAGGGGGCCGGTTACGAGCAGTACTTC. It is translated as CSARDSSQGAGYEQYF.

The V and J genes are TRBV3-1 and TRBJ2-5, with no clear D. The CDR3 runs to 12 residues. Germline lookup yields CDR1 LGHDT and CDR2 YNNKEL (reference sequence). The germline V and J ends were trimmed by 3 bases and 11 bases, with 13 bases remaining between them. The CDR3 DNA reads as TGTGCCAGCAGCCACTTGCGGAATGAGCAGTACTTC. Translating it yields CASSHLRNEQYF.

V gene TRBV20-1 combines with J gene TRBJ2-7, with D possibly TRBD2 on 6 matching bases. The CDR3 sequence is 15 residues long. Germline CDR1 and CDR2: DFQATT and SNEGSKA (reference sequence). Trimming took off 5 bases at V and 2 bases at J, with 19 bases between the two ends. Here the CDR3 reads CSAGPGGATTYEQYF. As DNA, the CDR3 is TGCAGTGCTGGCCCCGGCGGGGCGACCACCTACGAGCAGTACTTC.

The J gene is TRBJ1-1, the V gene TRBV5-1; possible D gene TRBD1, 6 bases. The V gene's germline CDR1 is SGHRS and CDR2 YFSETQ. This CDR3 spans 14 amino acids. Trimming took 3 bases from V and 1 from J, leaving 10 bases between them. CDR3 in DNA: TGCGCCAGCAGCTCCCGGGGGCCGAACACTGAAGCTTTCTTT. Encoded protein: CASSSRGPNTEAFF.

Only one count was recorded for this clonotype. This chain joins TRBV29-1 and TRBJ2-5; 9 nucleotides align to TRBD1. This CDR3 comprises 15 residues. From germline, CDR1 is SQVTM and CDR2 ANQGSEA. Trimming cost V 6 bases and J 13 bases; bases outside gene matches: 21. CDR3 bases: TGCAGCGTGCCCGGGACGAGACAGGGGGACTACGAGCGGTACTTC. Protein sequence: CSVPGTRQGDYERYF.

This rearrangement joins TRBV20-1 to TRBJ2-5; TRBD2 is a possible D gene (6 bases). The V end lost 4 bases, the J end lost 11 bases, and 14 bases lay between the germline ends. CDR1 is DFQATT and CDR2 is SNEGSKA in the germline V gene (reference sequence). The CDR3 totals 11 residues. This chain's CDR3 is CSAISSEEQYF. The CDR3 DNA is TGCAGTGCTATATCTAGCGAGGAGCAGTACTTC.

As regards this clonotype: The junction does not match germline at one end; this may be a read error. The J gene is TRBJ2-5, the V gene TRBV12-3 or TRBV12-4; the match to TRBD2 covers 13 bases. The CDR3 covers 16 residues. The CDR3 sequence: CVSSLWTSGGQETQYF. CDR3 bases: TGTGTCAGCAGCCTATGGACTAGCGGGGGCCAAGAGACCCAGTACTTC.

This clonotype was seen a few times. The V gene is TRBV5-1, the J gene TRBJ2-3; either TRBD1 or TRBD2 may fit D (5 bases each). Germline V gene data show CDR1 as SGHRS and CDR2 as YFSETQ. The CDR3 runs 16 residues. V lost 3 bases, J lost 4 bases, and 18 bases lay in between. The CDR3 reads CASSSTPGPRADTQYF. CDR3 nucleotides: TGCGCCAGCAGCTCTACCCCGGGACCCAGAGCAGATACGCAGTATTTT. The entire variable domain, with the rest obtained from reference TRBV5-1 and TRBJ2-3, is as follows: KAGVTQTPRYLIKTRGQQVTLSCSPISGHRSVSWYQQTPGQGLQFLFEYFSETQRNKGNFPGRFSGRQFSNSRSEMNVSTLELGDSALYLCASSSTPGPRADTQYFGPGTRLTVL.

The chain carries TRBV12-3 or TRBV12-4 and TRBJ1-2; the D gene is possibly TRBD1 (6 bases). This CDR3 has 15 amino acids. V was clipped by 5 bases and J by 4 bases, with 17 bases between them. CDR3 DNA sequence: TGTGCCAGCAGTGCTACAGGGATGAGAGGCTATGGCTACACCTTC. Translated: CASSATGMRGYGYTF.

This clonotype has just a few counts. DNA of the CDR3: TGTGCCAGCAGTTTACCCGACAGGGTTCTCGTGAATGAGCAGTTCTTC. This gives the protein CASSLPDRVLVNEQFF. The chain uses TRBV27 and TRBJ2-1; 7 bases agree with TRBD1. V gave up 2 bases and J gave up 7 bases; unmatched junction bases: 11. Per germline, CDR1 MNHEY and CDR2 SMNVEV (reference sequence). The CDR3 is 16 residues long.

DNA of the CDR3: TGTGCCAGCAGCCCCCCAAGGCTAGCGGTATACAATGAGCAGTACTTC. Protein product: CASSPPRLAVYNEQYF. V is TRBV7-2 and J is TRBJ2-1; 7 bases fit TRBD2. The DNA end favors TRBJ2-7, so the J call may be wrong. In germline, CDR1 is SGHTA, CDR2 FQGNSA. This CDR3 is 16 amino acids long.

The V and J genes are TRBV27 and TRBJ1-2; a possible D gene is TRBD1 (6 bases). Germline lookup yields CDR1 MNHEY and CDR2 SMNVEV (reference sequence). Trimming took off 6 bases at V and 0 bases at J, with 20 bases between the two ends. This CDR3 has 17 amino acids. The CDR3 loop reads CASRTGSRELSNYGYTF. CDR3 DNA sequence: TGTGCCAGCAGAACAGGGTCTAGGGAACTTTCTAACTATGGCTACACCTTC.

The table lists this clonotype with a count of one. This rearrangement joins TRBV7-8 to TRBJ2-1; a possible D gene is TRBD2 (6 bases). Germline V gene lookup returns CDR1 SGHVS and CDR2 FQNEAQ. This CDR3 is 17 amino acids long. Trimming pared 0 bases from V and 7 bases from J, leaving 19 bases between. CDR3 loop: CASSLACVAALANEQFF. The CDR3 DNA follows: TGTGCCAGCAGCTTAGCTTGTGTAGCGGCCCTGGCAAATGAGCAGTTCTTC.

V is TRBV4-1 and J is TRBJ2-5; TRBD1 agrees at 9 bases. Trimming removed 2 bases from V and 3 bases from J; junction bases left unmatched: 4. Germline-derived CDR1 and CDR2 are MGHRA and YSYEKL. There are 15 residues in the CDR3. The CDR3 loop is CASSQSGTGKETQYF. Written as DNA, the CDR3 is TGCGCCAGCAGCCAATCCGGGACAGGGAAAGAGACCCAGTACTTC.

This clonotype was counted only a few times. The V gene is TRBV6-5, the J gene TRBJ2-1; TRBD2 agrees at 11 bases. Germline V CDR1 and CDR2: MNHEY, SVGAGI. This CDR3 has 15 residues. V lost 5 bases, J lost 8 bases, and 8 bases stayed unmatched. CDR3 sequence reads: CASSATSGIIDEQFF. The CDR3, as DNA: TGTGCCAGCAGTGCGACTAGCGGGATTATCGATGAGCAGTTCTTC.

The chain couples TRBV30 to TRBJ2-7; perhaps TRBD2 as D (6 bases). The V gene's germline CDR1 is GTSNPN and CDR2 SVGIG (reference sequence). V was cut by 3 bases and J by 2 bases, with 17 bases left in between. The CDR3 sequence is 15 residues long. The CDR3, as DNA: TGTGCCTGGAGCCGGGGGTGGGGGGATACCTACGAGCAGTACTTC. It yields the protein CAWSRGWGDTYEQYF.

This clonotype was detected a few times. J is TRBJ1-2 and V is TRBV7-9, with a tentative D call TRBD1 (5 bases). The CDR3 sequence is 15 residues long. CDR1 and CDR2 (germline): SEHNR, FQNEAQ (reference sequence). V lost 0 bases and J lost 4, with 12 bases in between. The CDR3 loop reads CASSLALQGLYGYTF. In nucleotides, the CDR3 is TGTGCCAGCAGCTTAGCTCTCCAGGGACTCTATGGCTACACCTTC.

This sequence joins TRBV4-1 and TRBJ1-6; D unclear. The V gene's germline CDR1 is MGHRA and CDR2 YSYEKL. The CDR3 is 18 residues long. V dropped 0 bases and J dropped 0 bases, with 12 bases sitting between them. The CDR3 nucleotides read TGCGCCAGCAGCCAAGAGTTTGCCAGGAGCTCCTATAATTCACCCCTCCACTTT. Amino acids: CASSQEFARSSYNSPLHF.